This T cell receptor beta chain was identified during a study of Ad26.COV2.S vaccination and SARS-CoV-2 variants. For the study at large: Vaccine-arm donor from the placebo-controlled COV1001 Ad26.COV2.S trial. Intramuscular Ad26.COV2.S at 5x10^10 or 1x10^11 viral particles. Regarding the study as a whole: Substantial post-vaccination breadth of spike-specific CD8+ and CD4+ T cell responses was reported.

TCRdb's copy holds only in-frame clones and misses some; the assay was immunoSEQ multiplex PCR. The data show some 450,000 clones, 90% seen once. CDR1 and CDR2 (germline): ENHRY, SYGVKD. This CDR3 comprises 15 residues. The V and J ends lost 8 bases and 0 bases respectively, with 11 bases between them. The treatment is: roughly 19 received Ad26.COV2.S at low or high dose, single or two shots; about 5 received placebo; per-sample allocation not given. Day 63 after the first injection of vaccine or placebo was the sampling time. An 18-55-year-old adult in Boston served as donor. A single count supports this clone. Its antigen is not identified.

This sequence originates from a person aged 18-65 years who received the Ad26.COV2.S COVID-19 vaccine or a placebo. The chain employs TRBV10-3 and TRBJ2-6, with TRBD1 as a possible D gene (6 bases). The sample was peripheral blood, taken in a trial of Ad26.COV2.S vaccine versus placebo. This chain's CDR3 is CAILGHPSGANVLTF. CDR3 bases: TGTGCCATCCTGGGACACCCCTCTGGGGCCAACGTCCTGACTTTC.